This T cell receptor beta chain was sequenced for a study of control samples from healthy donors and cancer patients. Germline loops: CDR1 MRHNA, CDR2 SNTAGT. The CDR3 covers 17 residues. The ends were cut back, 6 bases at V and 7 bases at J, with 25 bases in the middle. The table came from immunoSEQ multiplex PCR; TCRdb's copy has only in-frame clones and leaves some out. The sample includes tens of thousands of clones, more than 80% of them seen just once. This chain connects TRBV6-4 to TRBJ1-5; tentative D call: TRBD1 (6 bases). The TCR originated in a woman in her twenties or thirties in good health. Sequencing was done on a sample of blood. Here the CDR3 reads CASSHHIESTGIQPQHF. CDR3 DNA: TGTGCCAGCAGCCATCATATAGAATCCACAGGGATCCAGCCCCAGCATTTT.